The 29 T cell receptor beta chains listed next were all sequenced from one sample in a study of immune heterogeneity within non-small cell lung tumors listed by TCRdb under 2018. Genomic DNA extracted from bulk tumor tissue served as TCR template, with about 600 ng gDNA amplified per sample. During surgery, multiple biopsies were taken from each primary tumor and placed as far apart as possible within the tumor mass. The study cohort was described as untreated and was composed of newly diagnosed NSCLC cases undergoing curative surgery. TCRdb shows the sequencer as HiSeq X Ten. The TCR beta CDR3 region was amplified with a multiplex PCR system whose first round of roughly 11 cycles used 32 V-gene forward primers and 13 J-gene reverse primers. The public reads were run again by TCRdb, first through fastp at Q25 and then through MiXCR, and only productive beta chains were kept. Under each unique CDR3 protein, matching rows form one entry showing the most common genes and DNA. The sample contains around 5,000 distinct CDR3 sequences, 21% of them found a single time. Over 7.5% of the sample comes from the top ten.

Sequencing was performed on lung tumor tissue. Source of these receptors: a woman aged 55-70 years with non-small cell lung cancer.

This clonotype is deemed medium-sized. The chain has TRBV16 and TRBJ2-3; 10 bases fit TRBD1. The germline V gene has CDR1 KGHSY and CDR2 FQNENV. This CDR3 comprises 18 residues. With 5 bases clipped from V and 4 bases from J, the junction kept 15 bases outside the gene matches. The CDR3 loop reads CASSFKVVPGTGADTQYF. The CDR3 DNA reads as TGTGCCAGCAGCTTCAAGGTTGTCCCCGGGACAGGGGCAGATACGCAGTATTTT.

This clonotype has a handful of counts. This may stem from a read error, because a much larger clone lies one nucleotide away. The V call is TRBV28, the J call TRBJ1-2; 8 bases match TRBD1. V shed 2 bases and J 3 bases; nucleotides not matched to a gene: 2. The CDR3 runs 14 residues. Germline V gene sequence: CDR1 MDHEN, CDR2 SYDVKM. The CDR3 is CASSLETGDYGYTF. As DNA, the CDR3 is TGTGCCAGCAGTTTAGAGACAGGGGACTATGGCTACACCTTC.

The chain has TRBV27 and TRBJ1-1; TRBD1 matches 8 bases. There are 14 residues in the CDR3. After removal of 4 bases from V and 4 bases from J, the junction contained 5 bases not matched to a gene. Per the germline V gene, CDR1 is MNHEY and CDR2 is SMNVEV (reference sequence). The CDR3 loop reads CASSSAGGRTEAFF. The CDR3 nucleotides read TGTGCCAGCAGTTCAGCAGGGGGCCGCACTGAAGCTTTCTTT.

By sample fraction, this clonotype is medium-sized. The CDR3: CASSLSPGQGDYGYTF. The CDR3 DNA reads as TGCGCCAGCAGCTTGTCACCGGGACAGGGAGACTATGGCTACACCTTC. V is TRBV5-1 and J is TRBJ1-2; 9 bases agree with TRBD1. The CDR3 is 16 amino acids. The V and J ends lost 1 base and 3 bases, in that order; junction bases with no gene match: 7. Germline values: CDR1 SGHRS, CDR2 YFSETQ.

On this clonotype: This may stem from a read error, because a much larger clone lies one nucleotide away. The CDR3 sequence is CASSGDTNSSGANVLTF. CDR3 in DNA: TGTGCCAGCAGTGGGGACACCAATAGCTCTGGGGCCAACGTCCTGACTTTC. V and J are TRBV2 and TRBJ2-6; D is possibly TRBD1 (6 bases). The CDR3 runs 17 residues. V was trimmed by 4 bases and J by 0 bases, leaving 13 bases between them. CDR1 and CDR2 from the germline V gene are SNHLY and FYNNEI.

V usage is TRBV11-3 and J usage is TRBJ2-3; no definite D call. Germline V CDR1 and CDR2: SGHNT, YENEEA. The CDR3 extends over 14 amino acids. The V gene lost 5 bases and the J gene lost 2 bases, with 11 bases spanning the gap. CDR3 coding DNA: TGTGCCAGCAGCCTTGGACGGTCCACAGATACGCAGTATTTT. This gives the protein CASSLGRSTDTQYF. The variable domain in full, with the rest retrieved from reference TRBV11-3 and TRBJ2-3, is EAGVVQSPRYKIIEKKQPVAFWCNPISGHNTLYWYLQNLGQGPELLIRYENEEAVDDSQLPKDRFSAERLKGVDSTLKIQPAELGDSAVYLCASSLGRSTDTQYFGPGTRLTVL.

Turning to this clonotype: It may be a read error: a sequence one base away is much more abundant. This sequence joins TRBV7-2 and TRBJ1-5; unclear D gene. The V gene's germline CDR1 is SGHTA and CDR2 FQGNSA. CDR3 length: 12 residues. This chain's CDR3 is CSSSLSNQPQHF. The CDR3 bases are TGTTCCAGCAGCTTAAGCAATCAGCCCCAGCATTTT.

Worth noting for this clonotype: A read error may explain this, as a much larger clone is one base away. This rearrangement joins TRBV5-1 to TRBJ2-5; D unclear. CDR1 and CDR2 from the germline V gene are SGHRS and YFSETQ. This CDR3 has 11 amino acids. Trimming left V 6 bases short and J 7 bases short, with 10 bases between. CDR3: CASIDLGTQYF. DNA of the CDR3: TGCGCCAGCATCGACCTCGGGACCCAGTACTTC.

This clonotype has at least ten counts. V and J are TRBV20-1 and TRBJ2-7; TRBD2 matches at 11 bases. V shed 6 bases and J 0 bases; nucleotides not matched to a gene: 10. The length of the CDR3 is 16 residues. CDR1 DFQATT and CDR2 SNEGSKA come from the germline V gene (reference sequence). The DNA for the CDR3 is TGCAGTGCCCCCGTTAGCGGGAGGGCCGTCTCCTACGAGCAGTACTTC. Translated: CSAPVSGRAVSYEQYF.

This clonotype has just a few counts. The V call is TRBV30, the J call TRBJ2-4, with 7 bases lining up with TRBD1. The CDR3 contains 14 residues. V lost 2 bases, J lost 4 bases, and 5 bases stayed unmatched. Germline V gene sequence: CDR1 GTSNPN, CDR2 SVGIG (reference sequence). The CDR3 sequence is CAWSQGGDKNIQYF. The CDR3 region has the DNA TGTGCCTGGAGTCAAGGGGGCGATAAAAACATTCAGTACTTC. Complete variable domain (other parts from reference TRBV30 and TRBJ2-4): SQTIHQWPATLVQPVGSPLSLECTVEGTSNPNLYWYRQAAGRGLQLLFYSVGIGQISSEVPQNLSASRPQDRQFILSSKKLLLSDSGFYLCAWSQGGDKNIQYFGAGTRLSVL.

For this clonotype: A much larger clone lies a single base off, so this may be a read error. This chain joins TRBV7-2 and TRBJ1-3; D ambiguous. Trimming cost V 5 bases and J 2 bases, with 13 bases left between them. CDR1 is SGHTA, CDR2 FQGNSA, per germline. The CDR3 has 15 residues. CDR3 region: CASSRDTSPGNTIYF. The CDR3 bases are TGTGCCAGCAGCCGAGACACGAGCCCTGGAAACACCATATATTTT.

This clonotype qualifies as medium-sized. This chain links TRBV4-1 with TRBJ2-7; 12 bases line up with TRBD2. This CDR3 has 14 residues. Germline V CDR1 and CDR2: MGHRA, YSYEKL. The V gene end was trimmed by 8 bases and the J gene end by 5 bases; junction bases not matched to a gene: 7. CDR3 nucleotide sequence: TGCGCCAGCTCTCCGACTAGCGGGAGCAACGAGCAGTACTTC. Protein: CASSPTSGSNEQYF.

This clonotype was seen ten or more times. This chain links TRBV7-2 with TRBJ2-1, with D maybe TRBD2 (5 bases). Germline CDR1 reads SGHTA; CDR2 reads FQGNSA. V was trimmed by 1 base and J by 8 bases, leaving 9 bases between them. This CDR3 spans 13 amino acids. This CDR3 reads CASSLVLEDEQFF. In DNA form, the CDR3 reads TGTGCCAGCAGCTTAGTACTAGAGGATGAGCAGTTCTTC.

About this clonotype: At one boundary the junction diverges from the germline segment, which might be a read error. V and J are TRBV6-2 or TRBV6-3 and TRBJ2-7; D may be TRBD2 (7 bases). CDR1 and CDR2 (germline): MNHEY, SVGEGT. The CDR3 spans 13 residues. The CDR3 protein is CASSAAGAYEQCF. CDR3 in DNA: TGTGCCAGCAGTGCGGCGGGGGCCTACGAGCAGTGCTTC.

By share, this clonotype ranks as medium-sized. V usage is TRBV2 and J usage is TRBJ2-2; perhaps TRBD1 as D (6 bases). The CDR3 has 13 amino acids. Germline CDR1 and CDR2: SNHLY and FYNNEI. Deletions cut 9 bases from V and 3 bases from J, with 11 bases between. The CDR3 bases are TGTGCCAGTCGGACAGAGTACACCGGGGAGCTGTTTTTT. This sequence encodes CASRTEYTGELFF.

By sample share, this clonotype is medium-sized. This rearrangement joins TRBV3-1 to TRBJ2-7; D is unclear. The CDR3 extends over 16 amino acids. The germline V gene has CDR1 LGHDT and CDR2 YNNKEL (reference sequence). The V gene lost 0 bases and the J gene lost 0 bases, with 12 bases spanning the gap. CDR3 in DNA: TGTGCCAGCAGCCAAGATAGAGGCGCTCACTCCTACGAGCAGTACTTC. This translates into CASSQDRGAHSYEQYF.

This clonotype was seen a few times. This chain uses TRBV20-1 with TRBJ2-5, with unresolved D. The V end was cut by 0 bases, the J end by 5 bases, with 16 bases between. Germline loops: CDR1 DFQATT, CDR2 SNEGSKA (reference sequence). This CDR3 has 15 residues. Here the CDR3 reads CSARDNTDLRETQYF. In nucleotides, the CDR3 is TGCAGTGCTAGAGATAATACAGATCTACGGGAGACCCAGTACTTC.

By its share, this clonotype is medium-sized. The rearrangement uses TRBV2 and TRBJ2-7; D perhaps matches TRBD1 (5 bases). CDR1 SNHLY and CDR2 FYNNEI come from the germline V gene. CDR3 size: 13 residues. Trimming shortened V by 2 bases and J by 5 bases, and 10 bases separated the two germline ends. CDR3 sequence (DNA): TGTGCCAGCAGTGAACAGGGTTTTAACGAGCAGTACTTC. Amino acid sequence: CASSEQGFNEQYF.

By sample fraction, this clonotype is medium-sized. V gene TRBV27 combines with J gene TRBJ2-1; 7 bases fit TRBD1. Germline-derived CDR1 and CDR2 are MNHEY and SMNVEV (reference sequence). Trimming at V came to 5 bases and at J to 0 bases, leaving 4 bases not matched to a gene. The CDR3 length is 15 residues. The CDR3 reads CASSPGQSSYNEQFF. The CDR3 DNA is TGTGCCAGCAGTCCGGGACAGAGCTCCTACAATGAGCAGTTCTTC.

This clonotype has a count of ten or more. This chain links TRBV28 with TRBJ2-5; D ambiguous. The CDR3 is 13 amino acids. Germline CDR1 and CDR2: MDHEN and SYDVKM. V dropped 7 bases and J dropped 3 bases, with 12 bases sitting between them. The CDR3 DNA is TGTGCCAGCAACGACGGTCCAAAAGAGACCCAGTACTTC. Translated: CASNDGPKETQYF. Together with reference TRBV28 and TRBJ2-5, the CDR3 gives the full variable domain: DVKVTQSSRYLVKRTGEKVFLECVQDMDHENMFWYRQDPGLGLRLIYFSYDVKMKEKGDIPEGYSVSREKKERFSLILESASTNQTSMYLCASNDGPKETQYFGPGTRLLVL.

The CDR3 region has the DNA TGCAGTGCTCAGACTAGCGGGAACTCAGGGAGCGGCAAGTTCTTC. It specifies CSAQTSGNSGSGKFF. The chain carries TRBV20-1 and TRBJ2-1, with 11 bases lining up with TRBD2. Germline values: CDR1 DFQATT, CDR2 SNEGSKA (reference sequence). The ends lost 5 bases at V and 14 bases at J; junction bases unmatched: 17. CDR3 length: 15 residues.

Relative to its sample, this clonotype is medium-sized (0.01 to 0.1%). The chain combines TRBV7-2 with TRBJ1-2; possibly TRBD1 for D (5 bases). Trimming took off 2 bases at V and 4 bases at J, with 8 bases between the two ends. The CDR3 length is 13 residues. The germline V gene encodes CDR1 SGHTA and CDR2 FQGNSA. CDR3: CASSLRGGYGYTF. The CDR3, as DNA: TGTGCCAGCAGCTTAAGGGGCGGCTATGGCTACACCTTC.

There are a few counts of this clonotype. The J gene is TRBJ1-6, the V gene TRBV4-1; D not resolved. This CDR3 is built from 20 residues. With 0 bases removed from V and 0 bases from J, the gap between germline ends came to 18 bases. Germline CDR1 and CDR2: MGHRA and YSYEKL. The CDR3 DNA follows: TGCGCCAGCAGCCAAGAGGAGGAGGAACGTTATAGCTCCTATAATTCACCCCTCCACTTT. Translating gives CASSQEEEERYSSYNSPLHF.

This clonotype counts as medium-sized (0.01 to 0.1%). This rearrangement joins TRBV11-2 to TRBJ2-7; D is undetermined. The germline V and J ends were trimmed by 1 base and 0 bases, with 4 bases remaining between them. CDR3 length: 13 amino acids. The germline V gene encodes CDR1 SGHAT and CDR2 FQNNGV. The CDR3 region is CASSLGRSYEQYF. For the CDR3, the DNA is TGTGCCAGCAGCTTAGGGCGCTCCTACGAGCAGTACTTC.

Of note for this clonotype: The junction departs from the called germline gene at one end, perhaps through a read error. V is TRBV2 and J is TRBJ2-7, with 7 positions matching TRBD2. Germline lookup yields CDR1 SNHLY and CDR2 FYNNEI. The CDR3 loop spans 16 amino acids. The CDR3 is CASSPHHRTRSYEKYF. Written as DNA, the CDR3 is TGTGCCAGCAGCCCACATCACAGGACTAGATCCTACGAGAAGTACTTC.

This clonotype was found many times. The CDR3 reads CAWTLPFGDREETQYF. CDR3 coding DNA: TGTGCCTGGACCCTCCCGTTCGGGGACAGGGAAGAGACCCAGTACTTC. J is TRBJ2-5 and V is TRBV30; 9 nucleotides match TRBD1. Germline loops: CDR1 GTSNPN, CDR2 SVGIG (reference sequence). This CDR3 contains 16 residues. The V and J ends lost 4 bases and 3 bases, in that order; junction bases with no gene match: 12.

This clonotype is medium-sized in the sample. This rearrangement joins TRBV7-8 to TRBJ2-7; TRBD2 agrees at 8 bases. Germline V gives CDR1 SGHVS, CDR2 FQNEAQ. V lost 5 bases and J lost 3; bases outside the gene matches: 6. This CDR3 is built from 14 residues. The CDR3 coding sequence is TGTGCCAGCAGCCCGGGACTAGAAAGCTACGAGCAGTACTTC. Protein product: CASSPGLESYEQYF.

This clonotype was recorded a few times. The chain is built from TRBV12-3 or TRBV12-4 and TRBJ1-4; tentatively, D is TRBD1 (5 bases). The ends were cut back, 7 bases at V and 5 bases at J, with 14 bases in the middle. The CDR3 length is 14 residues. The CDR3 sequence is CASNPGHLNEKLFF. The CDR3 region has the DNA TGTGCCAGCAATCCGGGGCACTTAAATGAAAAACTGTTTTTT.

This clonotype ranks as medium-sized. This chain's CDR3 is CASSPPYEQYF. The CDR3 nucleotides read TGTGCCAGCAGCCCCCCCTACGAGCAGTACTTC. The chain employs TRBV5-8 and TRBJ2-7; no clear D. V lost 4 bases, J lost 2 bases, and 4 bases lay in between. Germline values: CDR1 SGHTS, CDR2 YDEGEE. This CDR3 has 11 residues.